This entry lists 12 T cell receptor beta chains sequenced from one sample in a study of T cells in Graves' hyperthyroidism and ophthalmopathy. Template material for amplifying TCR beta CDR3 regions consisted of RNA transcripts. HTBI primers were the set used in a first-round RT-PCR of the TCR CDR3. MiXCR, run by TCRdb on the multiplex PCR reads, gives a single entry per CDR3 protein. The data hold about 99,000 distinct CDR3 sequences, with 45% to 50% observed a single time. The material sequenced was blood. These receptors originate from a man aged 40-55 years with Graves' hyperthyroidism.

The J gene is TRBJ2-3, the V gene TRBV19; 9 nucleotides match TRBD2. The CDR3 contains 17 residues. Germline assignment: CDR1 LNHDA and CDR2 SQIVND (reference sequence). V lost 4 bases, J lost 2 bases, and 10 bases stayed unmatched. The CDR3 DNA sequence: TGTGCCAGTAGTAGCCAAAGCGGGAGGCCCATCACAGATACGCAGTATTTT. Translation gives CASSSQSGRPITDTQYF.

Points on this clonotype: At one of its ends the junction is not consistent with the germline gene, which may arise from a read error. This rearrangement joins TRBV20-1 to TRBJ1-4; 8 positions match TRBD1. Germline V gives CDR1 DFQATT, CDR2 SNEGSKA (reference sequence). CDR3 length equals 13 residues. The CDR3 reads CSAEDRGGEKPFF. DNA for the CDR3: TGCAGCGCCGAAGACAGGGGTGGTGAAAAACCGTTTTTT.

Note on this clonotype: This sequence may be a read error, since a much larger clone differs from it by one base. The V call is TRBV12-3 or TRBV12-4, the J call TRBJ2-5; D uncertain. With 3 bases removed from V and 2 bases from J, the gap between germline ends came to 13 bases. This CDR3 spans 15 amino acids. CDR3 residues: CASSLAGEQQETQYF. CDR3 DNA sequence: TGTGCCAGCAGTTTGGCCGGCGAACAACAAGAGACCCAGTACTTC.

Regarding this clonotype: Compared with germline, one end of the junction differs, possibly owing to a read error. V gene TRBV29-1 combines with J gene TRBJ2-3, with a possible D match to TRBD1 (6 bases). This CDR3 contains 13 residues. The germline V gene encodes CDR1 SQVTM and CDR2 ANQGSEA. The CDR3 protein is CSAQGPGTDTRYF. CDR3 nucleotides: TGCAGCGCTCAGGGGCCCGGCACAGATACGCGGTATTTT.

This clonotype was counted ten times or more. V is TRBV2 and J is TRBJ1-5; no firm D call. Germline CDR1 and CDR2: SNHLY and FYNNEI. The V and J ends lost 4 bases and 5 bases respectively, with 9 bases between them. This CDR3 is built from 13 residues. The CDR3 here is CASSARTDQPQHF. The CDR3, as DNA: TGTGCCAGCAGTGCTCGAACCGATCAGCCCCAGCATTTT.

In its sample, this clonotype was seen many times. The V call is TRBV15, the J call TRBJ2-7; 7 bases line up with TRBD1. Germline V gene sequence: CDR1 LNHNV, CDR2 YYDKDF (reference sequence). After removal of 1 base from V and 0 bases from J, the junction contained 3 bases not matched to a gene. The CDR3 is 15 amino acids. CDR3: CATSRGTGFSYEQYF. CDR3 sequence (DNA): TGTGCCACCAGCAGAGGGACAGGCTTCTCCTACGAGCAGTACTTC.

Ten or more counts support this clonotype. This chain links TRBV6-1 with TRBJ1-3; D is uncertain. The CDR3 spans 14 residues. The germline gives CDR1 MNHNS, CDR2 SASEGT. The ends were cut back, 2 bases at V and 0 bases at J, with 5 bases in the middle. CDR3 DNA sequence: TGTGCCAGCAGTGAACAGGTCTCTGGAAACACCATATATTTT. It encodes CASSEQVSGNTIYF.

Concerning this clonotype itself: Sequence at one end of the junction differs from germline and may be a read error. The chain combines TRBV6-5 with TRBJ2-2; the match to TRBD2 covers 10 bases. CDR1 MNHEY and CDR2 SVGAGI come from the germline V gene. CDR3 length: 17 amino acids. The CDR3 DNA reads as TGTCCCAGCAGCCGACGGACTAGCGGCACGAACACCGGGGAGCTGTTTTTT. This codes for CPSSRRTSGTNTGELFF.

This clonotype was detected many times. In nucleotides, the CDR3 is TGTGCCAGCAGCGCTCGTCCCCCACTAGGGCTGGGCCCCGATACGCAGTATTTT. Translation: CASSARPPLGLGPDTQYF. The chain employs TRBV7-8 and TRBJ2-3; D is possibly TRBD2 (5 bases). Looked up from germline, CDR1 is SGHVS and CDR2 is FQNEAQ. Deletions cut 5 bases from V and 6 bases from J, with 27 bases between. This CDR3 contains 18 residues.

This clonotype was picked up one time. In DNA form, the CDR3 reads TGTGCCAGCAGTTATCTTAGCGGTGACACAGATACGCAGTATTTT. This codes for CASSYLSGDTDTQYF. The chain employs TRBV11-2 and TRBJ2-3; D might be TRBD2 (6 bases). The germline gives CDR1 SGHAT, CDR2 FQNNGV. The CDR3 is made up of 15 amino acids. With 6 bases removed from V and 2 bases from J, the gap between germline ends came to 15 bases. Looking up the rest from reference TRBV11-2 and TRBJ2-3 gives the full variable domain: EAGVAQSPRYKIIEKRQSVAFWCNPISGHATLYWYQQILGQGPKLLIQFQNNGVVDDSQLPKDRFSAERLKGVDSTLKIQPAKLEDSAVYLCASSYLSGDTDTQYFGPGTRLTVL.

Ten or more counts support this clonotype. V and J are TRBV19 and TRBJ1-2, with TRBD1 identical over 8 bases. Germline assignment: CDR1 LNHDA and CDR2 SQIVND (reference sequence). The CDR3 consists of 13 residues. The V and J ends lost 6 bases and 5 bases, in that order; junction bases with no gene match: 5. CDR3 sequence: CASRRTGWYGYTF. DNA for the CDR3: TGTGCCAGTAGGAGGACAGGGTGGTATGGCTACACCTTC.

The V call is TRBV20-1, the J call TRBJ2-5; D uncertain. Trimming took off 6 bases at V and 4 bases at J, with 18 bases between the two ends. The CDR3 has 14 residues. In germline, CDR1 is DFQATT, CDR2 SNEGSKA (reference sequence). The chain's CDR3 is CSAPGLGWRETQYF. The CDR3 coding sequence is TGCAGTGCCCCCGGGTTGGGATGGAGAGAGACCCAGTACTTC.